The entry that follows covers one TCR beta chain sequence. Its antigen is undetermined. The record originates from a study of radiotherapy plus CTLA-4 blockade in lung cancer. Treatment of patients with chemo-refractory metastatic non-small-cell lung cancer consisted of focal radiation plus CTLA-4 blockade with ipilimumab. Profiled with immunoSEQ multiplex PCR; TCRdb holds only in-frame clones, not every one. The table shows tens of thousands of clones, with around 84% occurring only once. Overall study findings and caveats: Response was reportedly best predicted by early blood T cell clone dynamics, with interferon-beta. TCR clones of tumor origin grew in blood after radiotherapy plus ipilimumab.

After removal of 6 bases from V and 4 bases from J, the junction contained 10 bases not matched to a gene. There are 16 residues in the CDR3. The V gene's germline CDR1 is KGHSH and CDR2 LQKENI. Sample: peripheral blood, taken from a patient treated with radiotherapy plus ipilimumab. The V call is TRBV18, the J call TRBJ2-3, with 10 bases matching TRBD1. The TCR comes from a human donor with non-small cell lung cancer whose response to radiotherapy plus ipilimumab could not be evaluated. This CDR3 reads CASSPQTGGSADTQYF. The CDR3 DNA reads TGTGCCAGCTCCCCCCAGACAGGGGGCTCCGCAGATACGCAGTATTTT.